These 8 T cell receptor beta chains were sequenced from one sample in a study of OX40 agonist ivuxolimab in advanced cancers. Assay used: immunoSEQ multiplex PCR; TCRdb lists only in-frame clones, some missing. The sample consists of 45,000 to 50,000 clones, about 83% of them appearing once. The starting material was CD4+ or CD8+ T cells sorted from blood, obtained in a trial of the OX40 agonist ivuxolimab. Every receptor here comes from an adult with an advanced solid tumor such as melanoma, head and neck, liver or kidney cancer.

CDR3: CASSFGPSGRATDTQYF. CDR3 nucleotide sequence: TGTGCCAGCAGCTTTGGGCCTAGCGGGAGGGCGACAGATACGCAGTATTTT. The genes are TRBV7-9 and TRBJ2-3; 12 bases map to TRBD2. The CDR3 consists of 17 residues. V lost 3 bases to trimming and J lost 3 bases; unmatched junction nucleotides: 7. Germline V lookup: CDR1 SEHNR, CDR2 FQNEAQ (reference sequence).

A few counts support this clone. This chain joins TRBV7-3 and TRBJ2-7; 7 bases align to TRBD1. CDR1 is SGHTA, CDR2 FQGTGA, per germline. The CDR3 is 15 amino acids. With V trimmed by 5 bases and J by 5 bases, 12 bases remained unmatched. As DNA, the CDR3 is TGTGCCAGCAGCCCGACAGGGAGCCTCGGGGACGAGCAGTACTTC. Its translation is CASSPTGSLGDEQYF.

CDR3 sequence (DNA): TGTGCCAGCACCAAGACGGTGGGGAGGACTCGGAATTCACCCCTCCACTTT. Its protein product is CASTKTVGRTRNSPLHF. The rearrangement joins TRBV7-9 to TRBJ1-6; D call uncertain. V gave up 7 bases and J gave up 7 bases, with 23 bases separating them. CDR3 size: 17 residues. The V gene's germline CDR1 is SEHNR and CDR2 FQNEAQ (reference sequence).

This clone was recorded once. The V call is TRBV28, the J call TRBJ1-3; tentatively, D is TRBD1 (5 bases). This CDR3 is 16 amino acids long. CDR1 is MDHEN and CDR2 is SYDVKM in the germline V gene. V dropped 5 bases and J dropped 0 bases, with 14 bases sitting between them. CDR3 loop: CASSTRDFSSGNTIYF. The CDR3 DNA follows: TGTGCCAGCAGTACCCGGGACTTCAGCTCTGGAAACACCATATATTTT. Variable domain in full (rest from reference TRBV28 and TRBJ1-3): DVKVTQSSRYLVKRTGEKVFLECVQDMDHENMFWYRQDPGLGLRLIYFSYDVKMKEKGDIPEGYSVSREKKERFSLILESASTNQTSMYLCASSTRDFSSGNTIYFGEGSWLTVV.

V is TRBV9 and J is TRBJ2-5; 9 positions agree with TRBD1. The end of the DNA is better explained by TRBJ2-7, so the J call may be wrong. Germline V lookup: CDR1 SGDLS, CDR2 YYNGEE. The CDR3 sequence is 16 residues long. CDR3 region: CASSVAGTGKYFEQYF. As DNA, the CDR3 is TGTGCCAGCAGCGTTGCCGGGACAGGGAAATATTTCGAGCAGTACTTC.

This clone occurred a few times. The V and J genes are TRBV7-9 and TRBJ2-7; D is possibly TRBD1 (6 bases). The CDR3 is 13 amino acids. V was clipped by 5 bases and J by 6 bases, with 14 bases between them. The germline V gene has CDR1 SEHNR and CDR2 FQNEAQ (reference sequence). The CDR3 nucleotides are TGTGCCAGCAGCCCTACAGGGTTGGGCGAGCAGTACTTC. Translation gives CASSPTGLGEQYF. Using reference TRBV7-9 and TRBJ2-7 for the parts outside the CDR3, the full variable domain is DTGVSQNPRHKITKRGQNVTFRCDPISEHNRLYWYRQTLGQGPEFLTYFQNEAQLEKSRLLSDRFSAERPKGSFSTLEIQRTEQGDSAMYLCASSPTGLGEQYFGPGTRLTVT.

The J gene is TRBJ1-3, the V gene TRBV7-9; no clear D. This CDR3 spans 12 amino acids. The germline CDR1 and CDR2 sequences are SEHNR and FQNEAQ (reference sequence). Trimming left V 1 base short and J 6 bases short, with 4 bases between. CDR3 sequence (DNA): TGTGCCAGCAGCTTAGGGGCAAACACCATATATTTT. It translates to CASSLGANTIYF.

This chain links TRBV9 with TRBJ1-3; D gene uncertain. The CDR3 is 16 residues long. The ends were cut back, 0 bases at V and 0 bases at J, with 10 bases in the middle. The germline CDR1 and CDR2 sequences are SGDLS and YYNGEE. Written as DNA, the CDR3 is TGTGCCAGCAGCGTAGCTCAAAGGAGCTCTGGAAACACCATATATTTT. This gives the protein CASSVAQRSSGNTIYF.